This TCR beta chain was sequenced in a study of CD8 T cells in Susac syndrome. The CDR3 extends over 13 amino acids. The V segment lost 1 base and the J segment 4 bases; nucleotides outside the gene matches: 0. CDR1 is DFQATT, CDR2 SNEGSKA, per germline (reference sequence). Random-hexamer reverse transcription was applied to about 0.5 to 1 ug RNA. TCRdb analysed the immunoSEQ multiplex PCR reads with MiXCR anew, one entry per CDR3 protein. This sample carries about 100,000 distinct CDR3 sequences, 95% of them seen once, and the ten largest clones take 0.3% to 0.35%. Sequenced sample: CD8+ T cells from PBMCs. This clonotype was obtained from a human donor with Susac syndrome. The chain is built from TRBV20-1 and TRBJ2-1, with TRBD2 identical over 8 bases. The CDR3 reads CSARAGGYNEQFF. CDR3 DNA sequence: TGCAGTGCTAGAGCGGGGGGGTACAATGAGCAGTTCTTC.